This is a list of T cell receptor beta chains from one sample in a study of blood T cell repertoires in COVID-19. Profiling relied on immunoSEQ multiplex PCR, and the TCRdb table lists in-frame clones only, not all of them. The sample includes fewer than 500,000 clones, roughly 87% of them seen just once. The sequencing sample was made of PBMCs or T cells enriched from blood (not recorded which). The receptors come from a woman between 18 and 30 years old who had recovered from COVID-19. Each CDR3 is given with its conserved first and last residue. D genes are given only for firm matches. The size entry is marked missing in some rows and otherwise reads once, few, many or a size class.

>TRBV9|TRBJ2-1|once|TRBD2
TGTGCCAGCGGAGCTAGCGGGGATAGCAATGAGCAGTTCTTC
CASGASGDSNEQFF
>TRBV23-1|TRBJ1-4|-|TRBD1
TGCGCCAGCAGCAAGGGACAGAGGAATGAAAAACTGTTTTTT
CASSKGQRNEKLFF
>TRBV6-4|TRBJ1-2|-|-
TGTGCCAGCAGCCCTGGGGAGAACTATGGCTACACCTTC
CASSPGENYGYTF
>TRBV7-2|TRBJ2-5|-|-
TGTGCCAGCAGCTCCGACCGGGGTCAAGAGACCCAGTACTTC
CASSSDRGQETQYF
>TRBV12-5|TRBJ1-3|few|-
TGTGCTAGTGGTTTGCGAGGGGGTGGAAACACCATATATTTT
CASGLRGGGNTIYF
>TRBV12-3/TRBV12-4|TRBJ1-2|-|TRBD1
TGTGCCAGCATCTCAGGACAGGGGAGCTACACCTTC
CASISGQGSYTF
>TRBV19|TRBJ1-1|-|-
TGTGCCAGTAGTATAGGATCCAGGTCTGAAGCTTTCTTT
CASSIGSRSEAFF
>TRBV3-1/TRBV3-2|TRBJ1-2|-|-
TGTGCCAGCAGCCAGGCCTTTGGGAGCGATGGCTACACCTTC
CASSQAFGSDGYTF
>TRBV6-5|TRBJ1-5|-|TRBD1
TGTGCCAGTCGGGACAGATTCAATCAGCCCCAGCATTTT
CASRDRFNQPQHF
>TRBV4-1|TRBJ2-4|-|TRBD2
TGCGCCAGCAGCTCCCTATTATCGGCGGGGAGGGGCAAAAACATTCAGTACTTC
CASSSLLSAGRGKNIQYF
>TRBV7-2|TRBJ2-7|-|-
TGTGCCAGCAGCTTAGCGCCTATCTACGAGCAGTACTTC
CASSLAPIYEQYF
>TRBV30|TRBJ2-3|-|TRBD1
TGTGCCTTACAGGGGGCGGCAGATACGCAGTATTTT
CALQGAADTQYF
>TRBV5-6|TRBJ1-1|-|TRBD1
TGTGCCAGCAGCTTTGGACAGGAAAACACTGAAGCTTTCTTT
CASSFGQENTEAFF
>TRBV7-8|TRBJ2-2|-|-
TGTGCCAGCAGCTTTTACGAGAGGAGCACCGGGGAGCTGTTTTTT
CASSFYERSTGELFF
>TRBV30|TRBJ1-1|-|-
TGTGCCTGGAACGGAGCCTCGGGGAACACTGAAGCTTTCTTT
CAWNGASGNTEAFF
>TRBV14|TRBJ1-2|-|-
TGTGCCAGCAGCTTGGACACCGCTAACTATGGCTACACCTTC
CASSLDTANYGYTF
>TRBV3-1/TRBV3-2|TRBJ2-7|-|-
TGTGCCAGCAGCCACAGCGGCCGGGGAGCCTACGAGCAGTACTTC
CASSHSGRGAYEQYF
>TRBV30|TRBJ1-2|few|-
TGTGCCTGGAGTGCCCCCCCGGGAGGCTATGGCTACACCTTC
CAWSAPPGGYGYTF
>TRBV7-2|TRBJ1-6|-|TRBD1
TGTGCCAGCAGCTTGGACAGGGTTGGGATCTTGAATTCACCCCTCCACTTT
CASSLDRVGILNSPLHF
>TRBV2|TRBJ2-5|-|-
TGTGCCTCCAGGGTTTCAGAGACCCAGTACTTC
CASRVSETQYF
>TRBV19|TRBJ2-1|-|-
TGTGCCAGTAGTCATATGTGGTCTAGTAGTGAGCAGTTCTTC
CASSHMWSSSEQFF
>TRBV2|TRBJ1-1|-|-
TGTGCCAGCGGTCCGCAGGGGTTGGGGGCCACTGAAGCTTTCTTT
CASGPQGLGATEAFF
>TRBV6-5|TRBJ1-5|-|-
TGTGCCAGCAAACGGTGGAACAGGGTCAATCAGCCCCAGCATTTT
CASKRWNRVNQPQHF